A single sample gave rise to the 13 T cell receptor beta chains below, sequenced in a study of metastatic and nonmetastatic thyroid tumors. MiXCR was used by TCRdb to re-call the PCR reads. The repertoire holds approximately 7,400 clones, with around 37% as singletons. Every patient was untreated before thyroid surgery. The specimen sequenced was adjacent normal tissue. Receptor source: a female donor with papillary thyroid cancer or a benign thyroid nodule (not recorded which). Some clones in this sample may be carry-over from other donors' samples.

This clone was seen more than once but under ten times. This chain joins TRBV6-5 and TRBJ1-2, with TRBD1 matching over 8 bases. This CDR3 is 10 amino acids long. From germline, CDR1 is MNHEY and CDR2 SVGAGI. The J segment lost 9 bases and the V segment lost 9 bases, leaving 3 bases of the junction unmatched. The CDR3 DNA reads TGTGCCAGTACAGGGGGGTGCTACACCTTC. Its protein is CASTGGCYTF.

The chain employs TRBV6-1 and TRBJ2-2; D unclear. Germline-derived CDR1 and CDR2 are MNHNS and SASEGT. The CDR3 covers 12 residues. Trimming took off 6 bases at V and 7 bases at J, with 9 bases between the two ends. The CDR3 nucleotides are TGTGCCAGCAGGACTGGTTACGGGGAGCTGTTTTTT. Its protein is CASRTGYGELFF.

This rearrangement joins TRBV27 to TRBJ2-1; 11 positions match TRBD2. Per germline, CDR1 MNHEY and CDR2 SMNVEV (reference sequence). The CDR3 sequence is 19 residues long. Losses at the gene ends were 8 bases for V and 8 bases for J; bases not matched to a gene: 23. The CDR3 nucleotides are TGTGCCAGCCGCCTGGACATTCTGACTAGCGGGACCGGTATGTATGAGCAGTTCTTC. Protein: CASRLDILTSGTGMYEQFF.

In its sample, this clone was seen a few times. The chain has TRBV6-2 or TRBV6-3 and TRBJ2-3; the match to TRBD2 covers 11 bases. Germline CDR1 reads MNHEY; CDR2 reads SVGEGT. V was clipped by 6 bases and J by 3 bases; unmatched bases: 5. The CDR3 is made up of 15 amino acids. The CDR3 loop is CASSLSGRGTDTQYF. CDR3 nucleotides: TGTGCCAGCAGCCTTAGCGGGAGGGGAACAGATACGCAGTATTTT.

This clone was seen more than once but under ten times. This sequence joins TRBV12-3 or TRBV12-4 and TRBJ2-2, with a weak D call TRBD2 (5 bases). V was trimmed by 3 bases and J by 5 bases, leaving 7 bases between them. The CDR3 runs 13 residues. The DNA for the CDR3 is TGTGCCAGCAGTTTTACTAGGACCGGGGAGCTGTTTTTT. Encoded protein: CASSFTRTGELFF.

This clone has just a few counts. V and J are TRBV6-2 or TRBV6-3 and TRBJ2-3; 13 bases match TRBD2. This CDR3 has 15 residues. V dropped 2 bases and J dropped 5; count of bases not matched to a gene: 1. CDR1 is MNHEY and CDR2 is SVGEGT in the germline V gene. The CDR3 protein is CASSYGTSGIDTQYF. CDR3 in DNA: TGTGCCAGCAGTTACGGGACTAGCGGGATAGATACGCAGTATTTT.

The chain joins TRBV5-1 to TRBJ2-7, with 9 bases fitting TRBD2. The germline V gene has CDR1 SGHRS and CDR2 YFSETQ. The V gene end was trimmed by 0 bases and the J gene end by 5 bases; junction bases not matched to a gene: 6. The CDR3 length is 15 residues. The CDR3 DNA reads TGCGCCAGCAGCTTGGGGCTAGCGGGAATCGACGAGCAGTACTTC. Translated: CASSLGLAGIDEQYF. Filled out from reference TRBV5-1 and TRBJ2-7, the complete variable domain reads KAGVTQTPRYLIKTRGQQVTLSCSPISGHRSVSWYQQTPGQGLQFLFEYFSETQRNKGNFPGRFSGRQFSNSRSEMNVSTLELGDSALYLCASSLGLAGIDEQYFGPGTRLTVT.

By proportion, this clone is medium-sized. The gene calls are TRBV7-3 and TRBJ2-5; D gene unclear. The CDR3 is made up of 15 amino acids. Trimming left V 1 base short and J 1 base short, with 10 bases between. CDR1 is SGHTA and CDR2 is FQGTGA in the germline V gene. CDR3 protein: CASSLSGRSQETQYF. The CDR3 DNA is TGTGCCAGCAGCTTAAGTGGGCGAAGCCAAGAGACCCAGTACTTC. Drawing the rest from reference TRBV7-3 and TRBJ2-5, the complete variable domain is GAGVSQTPSNKVTEKGKYVELRCDPISGHTALYWYRQSLGQGPEFLIYFQGTGAADDSGLPNDRFFAVRPEGSVSTLKIQRTERGDSAVYLCASSLSGRSQETQYFGPGTRLLVL.

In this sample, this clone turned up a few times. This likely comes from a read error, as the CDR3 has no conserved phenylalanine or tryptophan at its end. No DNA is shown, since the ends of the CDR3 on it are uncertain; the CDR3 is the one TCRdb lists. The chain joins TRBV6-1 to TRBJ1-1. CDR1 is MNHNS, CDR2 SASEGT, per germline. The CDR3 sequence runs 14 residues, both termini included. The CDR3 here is CASSSPGLNNEDFC.

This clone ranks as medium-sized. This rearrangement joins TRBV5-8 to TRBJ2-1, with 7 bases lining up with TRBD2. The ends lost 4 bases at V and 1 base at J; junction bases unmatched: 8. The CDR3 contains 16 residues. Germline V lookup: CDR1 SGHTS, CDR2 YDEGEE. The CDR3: CASSRGETTSYNEQFF. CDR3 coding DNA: TGTGCCAGCAGCCGGGGGGAGACGACTTCCTACAATGAGCAGTTCTTC.

CDR3 region: CATSARDSYGYTF. Written as DNA, the CDR3 is TGTGCCACCAGTGCTAGGGACAGCTATGGCTACACCTTC. This chain connects TRBV24-1 to TRBJ1-2; 7 nucleotides match TRBD1. CDR3 length: 13 residues. Germline V CDR1 and CDR2: KGHDR, SFDVKD. V shed 5 bases and J 4 bases; nucleotides not matched to a gene: 3.

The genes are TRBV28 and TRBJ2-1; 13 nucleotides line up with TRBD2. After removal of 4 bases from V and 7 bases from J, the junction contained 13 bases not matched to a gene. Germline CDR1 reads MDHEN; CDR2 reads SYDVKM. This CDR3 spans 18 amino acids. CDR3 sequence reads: CASSSWTSGSSLRNEQFF. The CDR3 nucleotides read TGTGCCAGCAGTTCCTGGACTAGCGGGAGTTCCCTAAGGAATGAGCAGTTCTTC.

The CDR3 sequence: CASSLGQGGTYEQYF. CDR3 DNA sequence: TGTGCCAGCAGCCTAGGACAGGGGGGGACCTACGAGCAGTACTTC. The gene calls are TRBV7-2 and TRBJ2-7; 10 nucleotides line up with TRBD1. The CDR3 is made up of 15 amino acids. V lost 5 bases to trimming and J lost 2 bases; unmatched junction nucleotides: 6. The germline V gene has CDR1 SGHTA and CDR2 FQGNSA.